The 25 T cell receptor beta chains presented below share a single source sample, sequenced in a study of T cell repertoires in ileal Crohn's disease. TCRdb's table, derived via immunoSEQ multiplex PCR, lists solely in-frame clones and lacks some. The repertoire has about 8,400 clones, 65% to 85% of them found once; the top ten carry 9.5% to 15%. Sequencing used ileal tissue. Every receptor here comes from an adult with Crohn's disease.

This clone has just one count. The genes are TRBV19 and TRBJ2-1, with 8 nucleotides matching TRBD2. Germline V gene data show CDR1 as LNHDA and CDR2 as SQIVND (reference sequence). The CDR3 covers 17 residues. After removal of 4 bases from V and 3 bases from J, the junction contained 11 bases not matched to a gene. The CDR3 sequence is CASSRKGLGGVYNEQFF. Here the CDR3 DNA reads TGTGCCAGTAGTAGAAAGGGACTAGGGGGGGTCTACAATGAGCAGTTCTTC.

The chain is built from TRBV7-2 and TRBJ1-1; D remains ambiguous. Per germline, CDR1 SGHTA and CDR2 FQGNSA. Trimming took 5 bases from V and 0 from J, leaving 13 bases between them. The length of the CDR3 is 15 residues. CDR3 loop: CASSPRIGLNTEAFF. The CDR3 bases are TGTGCCAGCAGCCCCCGCATAGGCTTGAACACTGAAGCTTTCTTT.

The CDR3 DNA is TGCGCCAGCAGCTTGGGGGGACGCACAGATACGCAGTATTTT. It codes for CASSLGGRTDTQYF. The chain couples TRBV5-1 to TRBJ2-3; D could derive from TRBD1 or TRBD2 (5 bases each). This CDR3 has 14 residues. Trimming stripped 0 bases from V and 1 base from J, with 6 bases between. Germline CDR1 SGHRS, CDR2 YFSETQ.

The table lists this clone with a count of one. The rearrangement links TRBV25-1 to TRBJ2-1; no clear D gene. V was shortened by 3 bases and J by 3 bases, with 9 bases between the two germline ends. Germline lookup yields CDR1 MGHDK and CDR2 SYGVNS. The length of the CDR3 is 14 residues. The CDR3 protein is CASSERPNYNEQFF. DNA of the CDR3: TGTGCCAGCAGTGAGAGACCGAACTACAATGAGCAGTTCTTC.

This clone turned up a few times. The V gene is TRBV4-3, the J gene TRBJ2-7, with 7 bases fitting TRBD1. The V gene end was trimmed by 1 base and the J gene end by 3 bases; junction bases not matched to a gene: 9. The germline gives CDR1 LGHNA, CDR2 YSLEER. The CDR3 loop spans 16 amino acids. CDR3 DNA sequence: TGCGCCAGCAGCCAAGCGTCGACAGGGACATTCTACGAGCAGTACTTC. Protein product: CASSQASTGTFYEQYF.

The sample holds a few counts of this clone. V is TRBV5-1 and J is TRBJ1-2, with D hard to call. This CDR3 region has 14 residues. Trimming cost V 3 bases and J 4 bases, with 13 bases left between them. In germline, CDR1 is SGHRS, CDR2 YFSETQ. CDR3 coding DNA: TGCGCCAGCAGCTCCGGGTCCGGGTCCTATGGCTACACCTTC. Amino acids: CASSSGSGSYGYTF.

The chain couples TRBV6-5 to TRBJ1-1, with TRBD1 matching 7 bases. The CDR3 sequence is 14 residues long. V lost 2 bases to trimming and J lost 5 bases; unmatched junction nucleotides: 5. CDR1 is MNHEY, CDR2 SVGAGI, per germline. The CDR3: CASSYKGAKTEAFF. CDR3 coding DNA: TGTGCCAGCAGTTACAAGGGGGCAAAAACTGAAGCTTTCTTT.

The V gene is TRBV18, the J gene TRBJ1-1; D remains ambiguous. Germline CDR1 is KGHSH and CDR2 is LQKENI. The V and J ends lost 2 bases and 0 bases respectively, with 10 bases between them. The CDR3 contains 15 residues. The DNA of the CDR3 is TGTGCCAGCTCACCAAGCAGTCGCATGAACACTGAAGCTTTCTTT. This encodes CASSPSSRMNTEAFF.

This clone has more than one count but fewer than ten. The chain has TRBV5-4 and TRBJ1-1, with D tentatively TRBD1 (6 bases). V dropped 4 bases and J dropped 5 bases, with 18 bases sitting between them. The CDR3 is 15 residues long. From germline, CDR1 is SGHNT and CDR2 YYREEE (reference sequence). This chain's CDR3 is CASSTGTDLGTEAFF. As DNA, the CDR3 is TGTGCCAGCAGCACAGGGACGGATTTGGGGACTGAAGCTTTCTTT.

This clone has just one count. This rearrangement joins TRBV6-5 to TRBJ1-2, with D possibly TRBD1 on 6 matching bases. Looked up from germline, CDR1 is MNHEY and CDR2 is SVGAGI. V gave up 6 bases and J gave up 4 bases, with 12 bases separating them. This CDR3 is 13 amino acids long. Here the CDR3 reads CASRNRDTYGYTF. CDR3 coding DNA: TGTGCCAGCAGGAACCGGGACACCTATGGCTACACCTTC.

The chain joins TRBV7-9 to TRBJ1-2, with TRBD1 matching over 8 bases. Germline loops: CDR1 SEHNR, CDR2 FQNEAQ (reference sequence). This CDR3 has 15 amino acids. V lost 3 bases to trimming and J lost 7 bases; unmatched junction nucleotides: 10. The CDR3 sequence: CASSFASQGDGGYTF. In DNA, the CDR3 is TGTGCCAGCAGCTTCGCCTCACAGGGGGATGGTGGCTACACCTTC. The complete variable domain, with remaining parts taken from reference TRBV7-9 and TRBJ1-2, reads DTGVSQNPRHKITKRGQNVTFRCDPISEHNRLYWYRQTLGQGPEFLTYFQNEAQLEKSRLLSDRFSAERPKGSFSTLEIQRTEQGDSAMYLCASSFASQGDGGYTFGSGTRLTVV.

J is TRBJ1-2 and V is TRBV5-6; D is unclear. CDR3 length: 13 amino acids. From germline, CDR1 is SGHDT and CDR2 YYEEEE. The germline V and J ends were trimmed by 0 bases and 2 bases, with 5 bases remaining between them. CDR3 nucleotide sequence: TGTGCCAGCAGCTTGGGCAGGAACTATGGCTACACCTTC. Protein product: CASSLGRNYGYTF.

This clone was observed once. The CDR3 DNA reads as TGTGCCTGGAGCCCAGCGGGGGCCGTGCTGGGAAACACCATATATTTT. Translating it yields CAWSPAGAVLGNTIYF. The chain uses TRBV30 and TRBJ1-3; possible D gene TRBD1, 6 bases. CDR1 GTSNPN and CDR2 SVGIG come from the germline V gene (reference sequence). The CDR3 length is 16 residues. V lost 3 bases to trimming and J lost 4 bases, with 19 bases between them.

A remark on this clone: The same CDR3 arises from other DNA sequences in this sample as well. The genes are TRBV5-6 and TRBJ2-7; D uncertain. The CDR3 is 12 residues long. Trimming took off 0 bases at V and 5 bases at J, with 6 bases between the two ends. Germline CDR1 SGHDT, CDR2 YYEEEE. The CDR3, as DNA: TGTGCCAGCAGCTTGGTAGCTGACGAGCAGTACTTC. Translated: CASSLVADEQYF.

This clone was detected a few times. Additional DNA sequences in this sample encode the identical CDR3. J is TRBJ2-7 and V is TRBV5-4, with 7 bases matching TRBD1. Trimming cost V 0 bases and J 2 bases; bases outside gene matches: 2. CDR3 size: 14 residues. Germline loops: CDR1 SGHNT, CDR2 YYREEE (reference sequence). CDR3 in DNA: TGTGCCAGCAGCTTGGCGACAGGGACCTACGAGCAGTACTTC. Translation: CASSLATGTYEQYF.

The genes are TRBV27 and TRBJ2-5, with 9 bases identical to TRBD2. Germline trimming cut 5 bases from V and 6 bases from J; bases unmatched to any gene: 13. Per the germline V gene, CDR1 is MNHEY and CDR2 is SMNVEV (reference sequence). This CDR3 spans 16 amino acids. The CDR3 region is CASSPLGGRAGKTQYF. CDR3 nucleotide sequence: TGTGCCAGCAGTCCCCTTGGCGGGAGGGCCGGGAAGACCCAGTACTTC.

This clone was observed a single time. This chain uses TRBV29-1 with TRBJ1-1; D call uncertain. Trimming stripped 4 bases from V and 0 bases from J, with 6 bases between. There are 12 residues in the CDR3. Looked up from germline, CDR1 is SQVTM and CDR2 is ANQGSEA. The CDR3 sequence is CSVGRMNTEAFF. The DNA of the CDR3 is TGCAGCGTTGGTCGGATGAACACTGAAGCTTTCTTT. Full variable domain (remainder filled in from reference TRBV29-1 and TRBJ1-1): SAVISQKPSRDICQRGTSLTIQCQVDSQVTMMFWYRQQPGQSLTLIATANQGSEATYESGFVIDKFPISRPNLTFSTLTVSNMSPEDSSIYLCSVGRMNTEAFFGQGTRLTVV.

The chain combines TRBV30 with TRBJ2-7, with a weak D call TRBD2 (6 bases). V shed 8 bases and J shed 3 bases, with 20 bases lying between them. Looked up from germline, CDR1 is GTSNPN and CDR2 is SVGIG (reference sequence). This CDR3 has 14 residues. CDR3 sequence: CAASDPGAYYEQYF. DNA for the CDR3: TGTGCCGCATCCGACCCGGGAGCGTACTACGAGCAGTACTTC.

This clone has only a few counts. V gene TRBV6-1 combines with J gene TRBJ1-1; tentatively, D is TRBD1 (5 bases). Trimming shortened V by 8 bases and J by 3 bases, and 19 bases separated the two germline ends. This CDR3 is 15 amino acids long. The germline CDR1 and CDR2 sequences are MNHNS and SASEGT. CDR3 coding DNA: TGTGCCAGCCCGGGGGGAGGGAGGGGTCACACTGAAGCTTTCTTT. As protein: CASPGGGRGHTEAFF.

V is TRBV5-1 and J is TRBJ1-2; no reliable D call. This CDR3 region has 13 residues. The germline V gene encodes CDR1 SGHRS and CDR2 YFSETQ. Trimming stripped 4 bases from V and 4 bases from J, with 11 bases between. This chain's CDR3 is CASSPGLGYGYTF. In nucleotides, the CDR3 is TGCGCCAGCAGCCCTGGCCTGGGCTATGGCTACACCTTC.

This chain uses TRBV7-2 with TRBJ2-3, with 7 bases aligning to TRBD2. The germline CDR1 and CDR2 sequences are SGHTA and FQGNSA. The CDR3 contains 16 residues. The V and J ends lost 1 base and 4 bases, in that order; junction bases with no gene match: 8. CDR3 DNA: TGTGCCAGCAGCTTAGGTGGGAGGGCCGGGGCAGATACGCAGTATTTT. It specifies CASSLGGRAGADTQYF.

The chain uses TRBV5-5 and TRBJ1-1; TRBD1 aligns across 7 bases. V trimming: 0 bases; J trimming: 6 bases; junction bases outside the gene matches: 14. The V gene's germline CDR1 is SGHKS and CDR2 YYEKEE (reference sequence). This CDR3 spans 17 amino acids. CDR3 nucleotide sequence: TGTGCCAGCAGCTTGGCCGGCAGGGGGTCGAGAAGCTCTGAAGCTTTCTTT. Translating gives CASSLAGRGSRSSEAFF.

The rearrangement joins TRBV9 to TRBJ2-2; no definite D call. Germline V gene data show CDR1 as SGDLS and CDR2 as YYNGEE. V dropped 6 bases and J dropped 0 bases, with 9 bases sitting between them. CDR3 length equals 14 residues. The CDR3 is CASTDGANTGELFF. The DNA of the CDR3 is TGTGCCAGCACAGACGGTGCGAACACCGGGGAGCTGTTTTTT.

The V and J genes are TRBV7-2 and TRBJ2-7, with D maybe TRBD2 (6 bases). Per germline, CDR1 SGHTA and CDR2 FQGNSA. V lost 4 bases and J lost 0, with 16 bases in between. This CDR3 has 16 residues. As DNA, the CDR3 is TGTGCCAGCAGCTCCGCTCTAGCGTCAAGCTCCTACGAGCAGTACTTC. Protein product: CASSSALASSSYEQYF. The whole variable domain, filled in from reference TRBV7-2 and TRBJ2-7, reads GAGVSQSPSNKVTEKGKDVELRCDPISGHTALYWYRQSLGQGLEFLIYFQGNSAPDKSGLPSDRFSAERTGGSVSTLTIQRTQQEDSAVYLCASSSALASSSYEQYFGPGTRLTVT.

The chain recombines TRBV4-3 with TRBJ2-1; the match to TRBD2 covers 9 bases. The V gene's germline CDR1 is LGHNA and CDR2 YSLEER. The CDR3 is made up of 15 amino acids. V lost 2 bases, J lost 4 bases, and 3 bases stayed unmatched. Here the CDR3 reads CASSQLTSGYNEQFF. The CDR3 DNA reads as TGCGCCAGCAGCCAATTGACTAGCGGTTACAATGAGCAGTTCTTC.